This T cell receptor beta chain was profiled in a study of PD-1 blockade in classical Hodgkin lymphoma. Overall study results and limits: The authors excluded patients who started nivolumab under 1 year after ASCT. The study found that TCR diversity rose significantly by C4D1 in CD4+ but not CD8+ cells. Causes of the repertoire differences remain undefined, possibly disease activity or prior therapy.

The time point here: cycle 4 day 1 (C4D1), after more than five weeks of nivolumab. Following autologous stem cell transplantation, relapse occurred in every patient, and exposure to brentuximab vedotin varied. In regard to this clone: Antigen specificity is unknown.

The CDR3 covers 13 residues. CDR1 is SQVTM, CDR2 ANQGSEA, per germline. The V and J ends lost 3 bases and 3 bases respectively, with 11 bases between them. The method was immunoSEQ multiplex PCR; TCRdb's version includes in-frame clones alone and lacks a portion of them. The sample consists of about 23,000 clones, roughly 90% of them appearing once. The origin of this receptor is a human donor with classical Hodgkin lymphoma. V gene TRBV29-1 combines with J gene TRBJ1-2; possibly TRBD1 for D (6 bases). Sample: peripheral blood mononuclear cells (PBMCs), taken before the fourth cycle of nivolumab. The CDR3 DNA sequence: TGCAGCGTTGACAGGGGCACTTACTATGGCTACACCTTC. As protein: CSVDRGTYYGYTF.